The TCR beta chain under discussion was sequenced for a study of blood T cells in healthy people across ages (dated by TCRdb to between 2015 and 2016). For the study in its entirety: In model experiments, template switching captured about one uniquely barcoded TCR beta cDNA molecule for every two T cells. To avoid experimental bias, donors of different ages were randomly spread across the sequencing lanes. Using the same blood draw, the study looked at two additional independent replicas of 1 million unique cDNA reads for two donors, one aged 18 to 30 and the other aged 80 or older. Using deep sequencing normalized with unique cDNA molecular identifiers, the study measured how TCR beta repertoire diversity changes with age. The donors were split into four age groups: young (average roughly 15 years), middle-aged (about 40), aged (approximately 60) and long-lived (approximately 89).

The investigation overall reported the following: Observed TCR beta diversity per million T cells fell roughly linearly with age, and a significant reduction was already apparent by age approximately 41. Conclusive comparison of naive and antigen-experienced compartments was prevented by the profiling of bulk unsorted PBMCs. The percentage of naive T cells measured by flow cytometry correlated strongly with observed TCR beta diversity. Compared with the aged group, the long-lived group had more naive CD4+ T cells, fewer expanded clones and increased TCR diversity, suggesting age selection. Total diversity estimates from one million sequenced T cells were considered lower bounds and underestimates. Donor CMV infection status was unknown, potentially confounding age-related changes in expanded clonotypes.

Receptor libraries were prepared by 5' RACE. For sequencing, an Illumina HiSeq 2500 was employed. A second roughly 6 to 12 cycle PCR used a sample-barcoded 5' primer and a J-beta primer mix. A template-switch 5' adaptor carrying 12 random nucleotides introduced a unique molecular identifier onto each TCR beta cDNA molecule. At least 3 million CDR3-containing paired-end reads were obtained from each sample. First-strand cDNA synthesis was performed from all RNA using the Mint cDNA synthesis kit, with priming by a TRBC-specific oligonucleotide. All cDNA was treated with uracil-DNA glycosylase and then went through a first 18-cycle PCR with the universal primers M1SS and BC2_uni_R. Concerning the study's data processing: For normalization, 1 million high-quality reads were randomly selected from each sample, with every read carrying a distinct molecular identifier. Reads with shared molecular identifiers were discarded instead of being binned into consensus sequences. CDR3 identification, clonotype clustering and error correction used MiTCR with a Q25 quality threshold and the strictest error-elimination algorithm. A nonparametric unseen species model using Euler transformation provided a lower-bound estimate of total TCR beta diversity. TCRdb applied fastp at Q25 and MiXCR to the public reads, then kept only in-frame beta chains. Identical CDR3 protein sequences are pooled into one entry, listed with their most common genes and DNA. The V and J calls were determined by TCRdb, not by the authors. The sample table shows around 1.5 million distinct CDR3 sequences, and about 43% are seen once. The ten largest clones capture 7% to 9.5% of the sample.

The donors were some 36 Caucasian individuals from Russia, aged roughly 6 to 95 years, who were systemically healthy. Each donor gave ten milliliters of peripheral blood, collected into EDTA-treated Vacutainer tubes. Ficoll-Paque density-gradient centrifugation was used to isolate PBMCs, with at least 6.5 million obtained per sample. Trizol reagent was used to extract total RNA from PBMCs, with at least 5 micrograms per sample. The percentages of naive CD45RAhigh/CD27high T cells were determined by flow cytometry on a PBMC aliquot from every donor. Comment on this clonotype: Its antigen is still unknown. A much larger clone lies a single base off, so this may be a read error.

Inclusive of the bounding cysteine and phenylalanine, the CDR3 is 12 residues long. Just the 36-base CDR3 DNA is kept, in frame starting at base 1. V was cut back by 3 bases and J by 7 bases, leaving a gap of 12 bases between them. CDR1 and CDR2 (SQVTM, ANQGSEA) derive from the germline V gene. This receptor was obtained from a woman aged 18 to 35 in good health. The V and J segments used are TRBV29-1 and TRBJ1-2, with a tentative D gene TRBD1 over 6 matching bases. Specimen: blood. The DNA sequence is TGCAGCGTTGATAGGACAGATGCTGGCTACACCTTC. This encodes CSVDRTDAGYTF.